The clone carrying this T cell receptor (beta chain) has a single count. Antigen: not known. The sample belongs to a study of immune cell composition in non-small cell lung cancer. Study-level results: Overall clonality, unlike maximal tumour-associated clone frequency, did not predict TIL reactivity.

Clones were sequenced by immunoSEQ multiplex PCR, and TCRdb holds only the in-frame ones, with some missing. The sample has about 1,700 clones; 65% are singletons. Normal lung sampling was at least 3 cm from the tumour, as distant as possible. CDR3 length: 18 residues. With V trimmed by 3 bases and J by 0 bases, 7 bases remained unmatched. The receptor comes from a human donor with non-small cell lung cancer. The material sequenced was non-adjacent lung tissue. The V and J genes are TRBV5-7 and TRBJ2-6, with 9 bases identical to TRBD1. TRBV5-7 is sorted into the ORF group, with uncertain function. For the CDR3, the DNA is TGTGCCAGCAGCTGGGACAGGGTAAATTCCTCTGGGGCCAACGTCCTGACTTTC. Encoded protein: CASSWDRVNSSGANVLTF.